This T cell receptor beta chain was documented in a study of regulatory T cells in long-lasting Graves disease. Time point described: persistent/refractory GD, antithyroid drugs over 5 years with positive TRAb. RNA from PBMCs was the source of the TCR library. By American Thyroid Association guidelines, Graves' disease was diagnosed in the cohort. An endocrinology department located in Xi'an, China, was where the patients came from. This clonotype was picked up a small number of times. Both iRepertoire HTBI primers and Arm-PCR of CDR3 regions were used to build the TCR beta libraries. TCRdb fed the multiplex PCR reads into MiXCR, producing one record per CDR3 protein. Counted here are 430,000 or so distinct CDR3 sequences, roughly a fifth occurring once; the ten biggest clones make up 14%. Sequenced material: peripheral blood mononuclear cells (PBMCs), taken when the disease was refractory, from a patient treated with antithyroid drugs. The receptor's source is a female donor with Graves disease.

This CDR3 reads CASTENTGELFF. In DNA, the CDR3 is TGTGCCAGCACGGAGAACACCGGGGAGCTGTTTTTT. The chain carries TRBV6-1 and TRBJ2-2; D is ambiguous. V was shortened by 7 bases and J by 1 base, with 4 bases between the two germline ends. Germline-derived CDR1 and CDR2 are MNHNS and SASEGT. This CDR3 spans 12 amino acids.